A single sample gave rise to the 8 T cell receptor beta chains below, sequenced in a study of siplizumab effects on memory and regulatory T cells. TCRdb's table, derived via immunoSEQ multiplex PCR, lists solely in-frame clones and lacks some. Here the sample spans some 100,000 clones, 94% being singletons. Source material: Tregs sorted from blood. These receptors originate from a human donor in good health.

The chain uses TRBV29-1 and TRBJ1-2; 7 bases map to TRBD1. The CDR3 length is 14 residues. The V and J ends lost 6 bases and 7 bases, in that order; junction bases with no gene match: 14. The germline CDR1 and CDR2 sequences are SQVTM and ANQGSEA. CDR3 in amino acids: CSVITGASQGGYTF. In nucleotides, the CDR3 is TGCAGCGTCATCACAGGGGCAAGCCAGGGTGGCTACACCTTC.

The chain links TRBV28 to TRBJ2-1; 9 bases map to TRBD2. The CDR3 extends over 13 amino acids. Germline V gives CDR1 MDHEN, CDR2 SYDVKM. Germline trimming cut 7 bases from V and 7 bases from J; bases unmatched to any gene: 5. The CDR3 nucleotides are TGTGCCAGCATTCTAGCGGGAACTAATGAGCAGTTCTTC. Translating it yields CASILAGTNEQFF.

CDR3 region: CASSFPTGGSGNTIYF. In DNA form, the CDR3 reads TGTGCCAGCAGCTTCCCTACAGGGGGCTCTGGAAACACCATATATTTT. The rearrangement uses TRBV11-2 and TRBJ1-3, with 8 bases that match TRBD1. The germline gives CDR1 SGHAT, CDR2 FQNNGV. This CDR3 is 16 amino acids long. The V gene end was trimmed by 3 bases and the J gene end by 0 bases; junction bases not matched to a gene: 4.

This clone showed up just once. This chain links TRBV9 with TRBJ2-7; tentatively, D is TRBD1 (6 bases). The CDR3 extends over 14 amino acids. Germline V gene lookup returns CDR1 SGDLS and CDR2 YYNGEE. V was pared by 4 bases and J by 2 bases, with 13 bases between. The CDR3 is CASSPRGVAYEQYF. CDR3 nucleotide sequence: TGTGCCAGCAGCCCCAGGGGAGTCGCCTACGAGCAGTACTTC.

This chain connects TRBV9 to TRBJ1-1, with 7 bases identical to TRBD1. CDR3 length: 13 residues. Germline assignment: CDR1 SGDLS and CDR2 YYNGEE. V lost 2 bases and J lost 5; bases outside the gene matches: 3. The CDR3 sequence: CASSVRGKTEAFF. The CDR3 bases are TGTGCCAGCAGCGTCAGGGGGAAAACTGAAGCTTTCTTT.

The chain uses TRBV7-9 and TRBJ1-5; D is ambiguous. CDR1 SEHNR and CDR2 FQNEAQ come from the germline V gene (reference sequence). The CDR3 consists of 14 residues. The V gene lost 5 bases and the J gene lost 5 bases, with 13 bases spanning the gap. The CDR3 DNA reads TGTGCCAGCAGCCTAGGTCTCGGTGATCAGCCCCAGCATTTT. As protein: CASSLGLGDQPQHF.

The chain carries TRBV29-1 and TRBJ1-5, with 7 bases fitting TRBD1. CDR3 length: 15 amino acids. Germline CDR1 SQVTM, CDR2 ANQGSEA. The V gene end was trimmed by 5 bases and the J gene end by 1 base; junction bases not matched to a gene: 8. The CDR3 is CSVTVLQGSNQPQHF. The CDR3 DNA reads TGCAGCGTTACGGTATTACAGGGGAGCAATCAGCCCCAGCATTTT.

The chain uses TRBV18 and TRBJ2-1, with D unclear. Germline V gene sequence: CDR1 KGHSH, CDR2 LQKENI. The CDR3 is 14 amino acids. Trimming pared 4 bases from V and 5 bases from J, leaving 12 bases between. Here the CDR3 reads CASSQPSPHNEQFF. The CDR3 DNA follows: TGTGCCAGCTCACAACCGAGTCCCCACAATGAGCAGTTCTTC.